The clone carrying this T cell receptor beta chain appeared many times. The antigen is not known. Synthesis of cDNA was accomplished via 5'RACE employing 10-nucleotide random UMIs. Every sequencing run produced over 160 million TCR-beta sequences that came from 15-18 subjects. From the 5' RACE reads, TCRdb called clonotypes with MiXCR, one entry per CDR3 protein. The data hold about 30,000 distinct CDR3 sequences, with approximately 15% observed a single time. V lost 4 bases and J 4 bases, leaving 9 bases between the germline ends. The CDR3 consists of 13 residues. Looked up from germline, CDR1 is KGHDR and CDR2 is SFDVKD. The data were taken from a study of neurological immune-mediated disorders. Notes on the study in general: It was HTLV-1-associated myelopathy that showed the most TCR clonal expansion, while multiple sclerosis showed the least, falling below healthy controls.

The chain is built from TRBV24-1 and TRBJ1-2; D might be TRBD1 (5 bases). The sequenced sample consisted of PBMCs. The TCR comes from a man aged 65 to 85 in good health. The CDR3 bases are TGTGCCACCAGTGACGGACACCTCTATGGCTACACCTTC. This sequence encodes CATSDGHLYGYTF.